Sequencing of this T cell receptor beta chain was carried out in a study of T-cell reconstitution after alpha-beta-depleted transplantation in children. Regarding the study as a whole: Alpha-beta T cells about two months after transplant reportedly derived from several hundred expanded graft clones.

This clonotype was picked up a small number of times. Its antigen is unknown. It was with unique molecular identifiers that the TCRbeta library was prepared. Via MiXCR, TCRdb re-called the PCR reads, giving one row per CDR3 protein. In the table there are fewer than 550,000 distinct CDR3 sequences, roughly 17% of which are singletons. This CDR3 has 13 amino acids. Germline V lookup: CDR1 SNHLY, CDR2 FYNNEI. V gave up 6 bases and J gave up 3 bases; unmatched junction bases: 4. The sample in question was PBMCs, mostly from graft donor cells, obtained 360 days after TCRalphabeta/CD19-depleted stem cell transplant. The TCR comes from a boy in the first two years of life who had a stem cell transplant for Wiskott-Aldrich syndrome, so the T cells may come from the graft donor. V and J are TRBV2 and TRBJ2-7; 8 nucleotides match TRBD1. Written as DNA, the CDR3 is TGTGCCAGCAGCCGGGACAGGCACTACGAGCAGTACTTC. Protein product: CASSRDRHYEQYF.